These 7 T cell receptor beta chains originate from one sample sequenced in a study of regulatory T cells in long-lasting Graves disease. Time point: newly diagnosed GD, antithyroid drugs for less than 3 months. Following extraction of RNA from PBMCs, that RNA was used to make the TCR library. TCR beta libraries were built with iRepertoire HTBI primers and Arm-PCR of CDR3 regions. One entry per CDR3 protein results from TCRdb running MiXCR on the multiplex PCR reads. The profile covers about 560,000 distinct CDR3 sequences, with approximately 16% appearing a single time and around 12% taken by the ten largest. This sample was shared with a second study, whose subject was T cells in Graves' hyperthyroidism and ophthalmopathy.

The material was peripheral blood mononuclear cells (PBMCs), obtained at new diagnosis, from a patient treated with antithyroid drugs. The receptors shown here come from a man younger than 35 with Graves disease.

This clonotype has only a few counts. The chain carries TRBV11-2 and TRBJ2-1; D possibly corresponds to TRBD1 (6 bases). Germline CDR1 is SGHAT and CDR2 is FQNNGV. V lost 1 base and J 7 bases, leaving 20 bases between the germline ends. The length of the CDR3 is 17 residues. CDR3: CASSLGGQGSSYNEQFF. In DNA, the CDR3 is TGTGCCAGCAGCTTAGGGGGGCAGGGATCGTCGTATAATGAGCAGTTCTTC.

CDR3 residues: CASSTTFSASGNTIYF. CDR3 bases: TGTGCCAGCAGTACAACATTTTCGGCTTCTGGAAACACCATATATTTT. The rearrangement joins TRBV27 to TRBJ1-3; D is unclear. The CDR3 loop spans 16 amino acids. Germline CDR1 reads MNHEY; CDR2 reads SMNVEV (reference sequence). With 5 bases removed from V and 1 base from J, the gap between germline ends came to 15 bases.

Ten or more counts support this clonotype. V usage is TRBV2 and J usage is TRBJ1-5; D is unresolved. This CDR3 is 14 amino acids long. The V and J ends lost 4 bases and 2 bases respectively, with 9 bases between them. Germline lookup yields CDR1 SNHLY and CDR2 FYNNEI. In DNA form, the CDR3 reads TGTGCCAGCAGTGGCCGGAACGGCAATCAGCCCCAGCATTTT. Its translation: CASSGRNGNQPQHF.

This clonotype was counted between two and nine times. The rearrangement joins TRBV5-1 to TRBJ1-1, with TRBD1 identical over 7 bases. Germline V lookup: CDR1 SGHRS, CDR2 YFSETQ. J gave up 5 bases and V 7 bases, and 14 bases lay outside the gene matches. The CDR3 covers 15 residues. The CDR3 region is CASSKGASGGTEAFF. CDR3 coding DNA: TGCGCCAGCTCAAAGGGGGCGTCGGGGGGGACTGAAGCTTTCTTT. Using reference TRBV5-1 and TRBJ1-1 for the parts outside the CDR3, the full variable domain is KAGVTQTPRYLIKTRGQQVTLSCSPISGHRSVSWYQQTPGQGLQFLFEYFSETQRNKGNFPGRFSGRQFSNSRSEMNVSTLELGDSALYLCASSKGASGGTEAFFGQGTRLTVV.

This clonotype was found a few times. J is TRBJ2-2 and V is TRBV25-1; the D gene could be TRBD1 or TRBD2 (5 bases each). V gave up 4 bases and J gave up 1 base, with 10 bases separating them. Germline-derived CDR1 and CDR2 are MGHDK and SYGVNS. The CDR3 runs to 15 residues. DNA for the CDR3: TGTGCCAGCAGTGCAGGGACCTGGAACACCGGGGAGCTGTTTTTT. Translated, it gives CASSAGTWNTGELFF.

V and J are TRBV6-1 and TRBJ1-4; 7 positions match TRBD1. CDR1 and CDR2 from the germline V gene are MNHNS and SASEGT. J gave up 4 bases and V 0 bases, and 2 bases lay outside the gene matches. The CDR3 loop spans 15 amino acids. DNA of the CDR3: TGTGCCAGCAGTGAAGCGGGACAGATTAATGAAAAACTGTTTTTT. This encodes CASSEAGQINEKLFF.

Worth noting for this clonotype: Given a much more abundant clone one base away, this may be a read error. The chain combines TRBV7-2 with TRBJ2-7, with D possibly being TRBD1 (6 bases). Between the trimmed V and J ends, which lost 5 bases and 4 bases, there was a span of 15 bases. The CDR3 has 14 amino acids. Germline loops: CDR1 SGHTA, CDR2 FQGNSA. The CDR3 nucleotides are TGTGCCAGCAGCCTATATGTACAGGGTTACGAGCAGTACTTC. This encodes CASSLYVQGYEQYF.